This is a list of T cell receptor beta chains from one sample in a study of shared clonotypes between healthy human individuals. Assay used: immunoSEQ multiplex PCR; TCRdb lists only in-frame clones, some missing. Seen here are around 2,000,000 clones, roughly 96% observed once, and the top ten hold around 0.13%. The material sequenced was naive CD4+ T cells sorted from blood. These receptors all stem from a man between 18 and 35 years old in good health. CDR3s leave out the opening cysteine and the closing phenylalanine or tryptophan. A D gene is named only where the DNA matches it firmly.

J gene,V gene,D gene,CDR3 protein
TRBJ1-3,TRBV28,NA,ASSLGSSGNTIY
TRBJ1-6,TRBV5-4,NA,ASSSPEVPRSPLH
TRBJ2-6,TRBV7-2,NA,ASSPGLPSGANVLT
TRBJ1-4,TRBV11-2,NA,ASSAQGEKLF
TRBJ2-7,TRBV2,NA,ASSDEGYEQY
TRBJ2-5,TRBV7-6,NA,ASTVNGETQY
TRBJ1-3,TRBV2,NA,ASSGANSGNTIY
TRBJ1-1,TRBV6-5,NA,ASTRGANTEAF
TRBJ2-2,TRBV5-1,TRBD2,ASSLAGLASGELF
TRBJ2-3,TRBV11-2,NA,ASSLSADTQY
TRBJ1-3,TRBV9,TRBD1,ASSVEGADSGNTIY
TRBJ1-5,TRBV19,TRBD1,ASSTEQGIGWGVSNQPQH
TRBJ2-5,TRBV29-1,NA,SVEEQGQETQY
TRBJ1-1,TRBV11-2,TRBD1,ASSLGDRGTEAF
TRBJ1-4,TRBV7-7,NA,ASRGVGEKLF
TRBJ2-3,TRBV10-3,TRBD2,AISGTSGPDTQY
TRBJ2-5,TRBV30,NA,AWSITRETQY
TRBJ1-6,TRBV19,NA,ASRKPGEKSYNSPLH
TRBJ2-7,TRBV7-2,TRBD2,ASSSQTSGYEQY
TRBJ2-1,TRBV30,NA,AWSVSQVSSYNEQF
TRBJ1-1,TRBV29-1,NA,SVETGSWLNTEAF
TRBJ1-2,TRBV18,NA,ASSPNRVYYGYT
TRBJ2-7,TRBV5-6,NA,ASSFLGYEQY
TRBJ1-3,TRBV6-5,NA,ASSRDNLNTIY
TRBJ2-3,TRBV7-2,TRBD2,ASSFGEGTQY
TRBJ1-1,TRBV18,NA,ASSPQGGGTEAF
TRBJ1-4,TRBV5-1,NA,ASSLGQSNEKLF
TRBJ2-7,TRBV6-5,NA,ASSSTDRNSYEQY
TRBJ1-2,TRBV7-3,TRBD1,ASSPHRGPSYGYT